Listed below are T cell receptor beta chains from one sample, sequenced in a study of blood T cell repertoires in COVID-19. Sequencing used immunoSEQ multiplex PCR; TCRdb keeps in-frame clones, though not all of them. This table holds approximately 230,000 clones, about 89% found once. Material for sequencing was PBMCs or T cells enriched from blood (not recorded which). These receptors all come from a young woman who had recovered from COVID-19. Both conserved end residues are part of each CDR3. A D gene is named only where the DNA matches it firmly. Clone size, where shown, is once, few, many, or a class for clones that have expanded.

>-|TRBV5-5|TRBJ2-7|TRBD2|20
CASSRRTRQGSTSGPNEQYF
TGTGCCAGCAGCCGCCGGACGCGACAGGGCTCGACTAGCGGGCCCAACGAGCAGTACTTC
>-|TRBV19|TRBJ2-2|-|13
CASTSYRRGELFF
TGTGCCAGTACCTCATACCGGAGGGGAGAGCTGTTTTTT
>few|TRBV7-3|TRBJ2-7|TRBD2|16
CASSPLTSGSPAEQYF
TGTGCCAGCAGCCCCCTAACTAGCGGGAGTCCCGCCGAGCAGTACTTC
>-|TRBV29-1|TRBJ1-1|-|14
CSVTPTGLNTEAFF
TGCAGCGTAACCCCTACAGGATTGAACACTGAAGCTTTCTTT
>-|TRBV19|TRBJ2-7|-|15
CASSTTARPVVVQYF
TGTGCCAGTAGTACAACCGCTAGGCCCGTCGTGGTGCAGTACTTC
>-|TRBV5-4|TRBJ2-2|TRBD2|17
CASSSGTSGWNTGELFF
TGTGCCAGCAGCTCGGGGACTAGCGGGTGGAACACCGGGGAGCTGTTTTTT
>few|TRBV18|TRBJ1-1|-|13
CASRRGANTEAFF
TGTGCCAGCCGTCGGGGGGCGAACACTGAAGCTTTCTTT
>-|TRBV19|TRBJ1-1|TRBD1|15
CASRLGQGSFVGAFF
TGTGCCAGTCGGTTGGGACAGGGGAGTTTTGTGGGGGCTTTCTTT
>-|TRBV4-2|TRBJ1-1|-|15
CASSLAPQANTEAFF
TGTGCCAGCAGCCTCGCTCCGCAGGCAAACACTGAAGCTTTCTTT
>-|TRBV6-5|TRBJ2-5|-|13
CASSYLAQETQYF
TGTGCCAGCAGTTACCTAGCCCAAGAGACCCAGTACTTC
>-|TRBV27|TRBJ2-7|TRBD2|14
CASSFGGSSYEQYF
TGTGCCAGCAGTTTCGGGGGGAGTTCCTACGAGCAGTACTTC
>-|TRBV7-9|TRBJ1-1|TRBD1|12
CGTGKTATEAFF
TGTGGGACAGGGAAGACTGCCACTGAAGCTTTCTTT
>-|TRBV6-5|TRBJ2-1|TRBD1|15
CASSRSGTGPHEQFF
TGTGCCAGCAGTCGTTCCGGGACAGGGCCCCATGAGCAGTTCTTC
>-|TRBV5-4|TRBJ2-2|TRBD1|15
CASSFGTGGTGELFF
TGTGCCAGCAGCTTCGGGACAGGGGGGACCGGGGAGCTGTTTTTT
>-|TRBV18|TRBJ2-7|TRBD1|15
CASSPRDRNTYEQYF
TGTGCCAGCTCACCCAGGGACAGAAATACCTACGAGCAGTACTTC
>-|TRBV9|TRBJ2-7|TRBD1|14
CASREGQGADEQYF
TGTGCCAGCAGAGAAGGACAGGGGGCTGACGAGCAGTACTTC
>-|TRBV28|TRBJ1-2|-|14
CASGSQGLYYGYTF
TGTGCCAGCGGTTCTCAGGGCCTTTACTATGGCTACACCTTC
>-|TRBV24-1|TRBJ2-3|TRBD2|17
CATSDPGLALSTDTQYF
TGTGCCACCAGTGATCCGGGACTAGCGCTAAGCACAGATACGCAGTATTTT
>-|TRBV19|TRBJ1-5|-|15
CASSAGLARHQPQHF
TGTGCCAGTAGTGCCGGTTTGGCCAGGCATCAGCCCCAGCATTTT
>once|TRBV3-1/TRBV3-2|TRBJ2-1|-|15
CASSQVLAKNNEQFF
TGTGCCAGCAGCCAAGTCCTAGCGAAAAACAATGAGCAGTTCTTC
>few|TRBV28|TRBJ2-1|TRBD2|14
CASSSGLAGVQQFF
TGTGCCAGCAGTTCGGGACTAGCGGGAGTACAACAGTTCTTC
>-|TRBV9|TRBJ1-2|-|13
CASSVDSGTSYTF
TGTGCCAGCAGCGTAGATAGTGGTACCAGCTACACCTTC
>-|TRBV2|TRBJ1-5|-|13
CASKKDGDQPQHF
TGTGCCAGCAAAAAGGACGGGGATCAGCCCCAGCATTTT
>-|TRBV6-2/TRBV6-3|TRBJ1-6|TRBD1|15
CASSFKQGTGSPLHF
TGTGCCAGCAGTTTCAAACAGGGGACTGGTTCACCCCTCCACTTT
>-|TRBV23-1|TRBJ1-6|TRBD1|18
CASSQPGQGSCFNSPLHF
TGCGCCAGCAGTCAGCCGGGACAGGGTAGTTGTTTCAATTCACCCCTCCACTTT
>-|TRBV2|TRBJ2-6|TRBD1|15
CASTVDRAGANVLTF
TGTGCCAGCACCGTAGACAGGGCTGGGGCCAACGTCCTGACTTTC
>-|TRBV6-5|TRBJ1-1|TRBD1|14
CASSTDRGGTEAFF
TGTGCCAGCAGTACCGACAGGGGGGGCACTGAAGCTTTCTTT
>once|TRBV28|TRBJ1-6|-|16
CASSSNLQGRNSPLHF
TGTGCCAGCAGTTCCAATTTACAGGGCCGAAATTCACCCCTCCACTTT
>-|TRBV6-5|TRBJ1-2|-|15
CASRGSGHQNYGYTF
TGTGCCAGCAGAGGGTCGGGACACCAAAACTATGGCTACACCTTC
>-|TRBV30|TRBJ1-6|-|14
CAQTPQGPNSPLHF
TGTGCCCAGACCCCCCAGGGGCCGAATTCACCCCTCCACTTT
>-|TRBV15|TRBJ2-1|-|17
CATSSPKWLALTREQFF
TGTGCCACCAGCAGTCCGAAGTGGCTAGCCCTCACCAGGGAGCAGTTCTTC
>-|TRBV19|TRBJ2-1|TRBD2|15
CASRLTSGSYNEQFF
TGTGCCAGTAGGCTTACTAGCGGCTCCTACAATGAGCAGTTCTTC
>-|TRBV11-3|TRBJ2-1|TRBD2|18
CASSPYWTGRGSLDEQFF
TGTGCCAGCAGCCCCTACTGGACTGGCCGCGGGAGTTTAGATGAGCAGTTCTTC
>once|TRBV12-3/TRBV12-4|TRBJ2-3|-|13
CASRRDFTDTQYF
TGTGCCAGCAGGCGGGACTTCACAGATACGCAGTATTTT
>-|TRBV4-1|TRBJ1-1|TRBD1|15
CASSQNRGMDTEAFF
TGCGCCAGCAGCCAAAACAGGGGTATGGACACTGAAGCTTTCTTT
>-|TRBV2|TRBJ2-3|-|14
CASSERTSTDTQYF
TGTGCCAGCAGTGAAAGGACTAGCACAGATACGCAGTATTTT
>-|TRBV18|TRBJ1-1|TRBD1|14
CASSSAGQVVEAFF
TGTGCCAGCTCAAGCGCGGGACAGGTCGTTGAAGCTTTCTTT
>-|TRBV2|TRBJ2-3|TRBD2|15
CASRKDGGGTDTQYF
TGTGCCAGCAGGAAAGACGGGGGAGGGACAGATACGCAGTATTTT
>-|TRBV19|TRBJ1-5|-|12
CASTRGDQPQHF
TGTGCCAGTACTAGGGGTGATCAGCCCCAGCATTTT
>-|TRBV5-1|TRBJ2-1|TRBD2|14
CASSRRLAGVEQFF
TGCGCCAGCAGCCGGCGACTAGCGGGAGTTGAGCAGTTCTTC
>-|TRBV6-6|TRBJ1-2|-|17
CASRRDSPSRPNYGYTF
TGTGCCAGCAGGCGAGACAGTCCCAGTCGGCCTAACTATGGCTACACCTTC
>-|TRBV19|TRBJ2-1|TRBD2|13
CASSIGERGKQFF
TGTGCCAGTAGTATAGGGGAGCGGGGAAAACAGTTCTTC
>once|TRBV19|TRBJ1-1|-|15
CASSINNRGNTEAFF
TGTGCCAGTAGTATAAACAACCGGGGGAACACTGAAGCTTTCTTT